This T cell receptor (beta chain) was sequenced during a study of cytomegalovirus exposure and HLA in healthy donors. Whole-study results and caveats: Clonal expansion was found to be greater in HLA-associated TCR beta chains than in equally common others in a later analysis.

On this clone: Its specificity is not known.

The PCR was carried out with 60 Vbeta primers and 13 Jbeta primers. Repertoires were generated with immunoSEQ multiplex PCR, while TCRdb's copy carries only in-frame clones and drops some. Among 90,000 or so clones listed, nearly 70% were seen once. From germline, CDR1 is MDHEN and CDR2 SYDVKM. The CDR3 is made up of 15 amino acids. Unmatched junction bases numbered 7, after V lost 6 bases and J lost 2 bases. V is TRBV28 and J is TRBJ1-3; TRBD1 aligns across 7 bases. The sequence was collected from a woman aged 50 to 65 in good health and CMV-seropositive. Sequenced sample: PBMCs. CDR3 protein: CASSPDRAPGNTIYF. Written as DNA, the CDR3 is TGTGCCAGCAGCCCCGACAGGGCTCCTGGAAACACCATATATTTT.